The 15 T cell receptor beta chains reported below all come from one sample, sequenced in a study of shared clonotypes between healthy human individuals. The repertoire was sequenced with immunoSEQ multiplex PCR; TCRdb's copy has only in-frame clones and lacks some. Among roughly 2,300,000 clones listed, approximately 90% were seen once. Source material: naive CD4+ T cells from PBMCs. Subset in this sample: CD45RA+ positively selected. The receptors originated from a man aged 18 to 29 in good health. Some clones in this sample may be carry-over from other donors' samples.

V and J are TRBV11-2 and TRBJ1-4; 7 bases align to TRBD1. V lost 3 bases, J lost 3 bases, and 4 bases stayed unmatched. The CDR3 has 15 residues. The germline V gene encodes CDR1 SGHAT and CDR2 FQNNGV. The CDR3: CASSFDRAANEKLFF. The CDR3 DNA sequence: TGTGCCAGCAGCTTCGACAGGGCAGCTAATGAAAAACTGTTTTTT.

The chain recombines TRBV15 with TRBJ2-7; no clear D gene. Trimming removed 0 bases at V and 3 bases at J, with 12 bases between. The germline gives CDR1 LNHNV, CDR2 YYDKDF (reference sequence). This CDR3 spans 15 amino acids. This chain's CDR3 is CATSRDRIASYEQYF. CDR3 coding DNA: TGTGCCACCAGCAGAGATAGGATAGCAAGCTACGAGCAGTACTTC.

This CDR3 reads CASSWTSGSSDTQYF. The CDR3 nucleotides are TGCGCCAGCAGCTGGACTAGCGGGAGTTCAGATACGCAGTATTTT. The chain couples TRBV5-1 to TRBJ2-3; 13 bases line up with TRBD2. The CDR3 sequence is 15 residues long. Germline loops: CDR1 SGHRS, CDR2 YFSETQ. The trim removed 3 bases at V and 4 bases at J, leaving 2 bases unmatched.

V usage is TRBV5-5 and J usage is TRBJ2-7; possible D gene TRBD1, 6 bases. V lost 4 bases to trimming and J lost 1 base, with 12 bases between them. Germline V gene data show CDR1 as SGHKS and CDR2 as YYEKEE (reference sequence). The CDR3 is 14 residues long. CDR3 amino acids: CASSGTGSSYEQYF. Here the CDR3 DNA reads TGTGCCAGCAGCGGAACAGGGTCATCCTACGAGCAGTACTTC. Full variable domain (remainder filled in from reference TRBV5-5 and TRBJ2-7): DAGVTQSPTHLIKTRGQQVTLRCSPISGHKSVSWYQQVLGQGPQFIFQYYEKEERGRGNFPDRFSARQFPNYSSELNVNALLLGDSALYLCASSGTGSSYEQYFGPGTRLTVT.

The J gene is TRBJ2-3, the V gene TRBV10-2; D is possibly TRBD1 (6 bases). CDR1 and CDR2 (germline): WSHSY, SAAADI. Trimming took 1 base from V and 6 from J, leaving 17 bases between them. This CDR3 is built from 16 residues. The CDR3 coding sequence is TGCGCCAGCAGTGAGTTAGGGGACAAAGCTTCGGATACGCAGTATTTT. This translates into CASSELGDKASDTQYF.

V gene TRBV4-1 combines with J gene TRBJ1-2, with 8 bases matching TRBD1. The CDR3 consists of 17 residues. V dropped 1 base and J dropped 8; count of bases not matched to a gene: 15. The germline gives CDR1 MGHRA, CDR2 YSYEKL. The chain's CDR3 is CASSQGWGDRGSGGYTF. The DNA of the CDR3 is TGCGCCAGCAGCCAAGGATGGGGAGACAGGGGTTCAGGAGGCTACACCTTC.

This clone was detected only once. Within the sample, other DNA sequences also encode this same CDR3. The chain recombines TRBV27 with TRBJ1-5; unclear D gene. The germline CDR1 and CDR2 sequences are MNHEY and SMNVEV (reference sequence). The V end lost 2 bases, the J end lost 2 bases, and 10 bases lay between the germline ends. The CDR3 is made up of 15 amino acids. DNA for the CDR3: TGTGCCAGCAGTTTACGCGGCCAGGGCAATCAGCCCCAGCATTTT. Its translation: CASSLRGQGNQPQHF.

The chain has TRBV28 and TRBJ1-1, with 9 bases matching TRBD1. V was pared by 1 base and J by 11 bases, with 2 bases of the junction left unmatched. The CDR3 spans 12 residues. Germline CDR1 and CDR2: MDHEN and SYDVKM. Here the CDR3 reads CASSLSGTGAFF. In DNA form, the CDR3 reads TGTGCCAGCAGTTTATCGGGGACAGGGGCTTTCTTT.

The genes are TRBV28 and TRBJ2-5, with TRBD2 matching 9 bases. The CDR3 has 16 amino acids. The germline gives CDR1 MDHEN, CDR2 SYDVKM. V lost 4 bases, J lost 2 bases, and 8 bases stayed unmatched. The CDR3 DNA follows: TGTGCCAGCAGTTCCCTCCCCGCGGGAGGGCAAGAGACCCAGTACTTC. As protein: CASSSLPAGGQETQYF.

The V call is TRBV5-1, the J call TRBJ2-2; 11 nucleotides agree with TRBD2. Germline V CDR1 and CDR2: SGHRS, YFSETQ. This CDR3 region has 16 residues. The J segment lost 4 bases and the V segment lost 1 base, leaving 3 bases of the junction unmatched. This chain's CDR3 is CASSLSGTSGTGELFF. DNA for the CDR3: TGCGCCAGCAGCTTGTCAGGGACTAGCGGCACCGGGGAGCTGTTTTTT.

V gene TRBV5-6 combines with J gene TRBJ2-7; D tentatively reads TRBD1 or TRBD2 (7 bases each). The CDR3 contains 16 residues. The ends were cut back, 4 bases at V and 6 bases at J, with 23 bases in the middle. Per the germline V gene, CDR1 is SGHDT and CDR2 is YYEEEE. CDR3: CASSPLAGDRGREQYF. CDR3 bases: TGTGCCAGCAGCCCCCTTGCGGGAGATAGGGGGCGCGAGCAGTACTTC.

In its sample, this clone was seen a few times. The chain combines TRBV7-2 with TRBJ1-5; no definite D call. From germline, CDR1 is SGHTA and CDR2 FQGNSA. Trimming took 3 bases from V and 2 from J, leaving 2 bases between them. The CDR3 length is 12 residues. This CDR3 is CASSFGNQPQHF. The CDR3 nucleotides read TGTGCCAGCAGCTTTGGCAATCAGCCCCAGCATTTT.

The rearrangement uses TRBV15 and TRBJ2-1, with TRBD1 matching 8 bases. The J segment lost 10 bases and the V segment lost 1 base, leaving 15 bases of the junction unmatched. The CDR3 totals 17 residues. CDR1 is LNHNV and CDR2 is YYDKDF in the germline V gene (reference sequence). The CDR3 DNA follows: TGTGCCACCAGCAGAGCCGACAGGGGAATGTACCTAGTGGAGCAGTTCTTC. It codes for CATSRADRGMYLVEQFF.

The V and J genes are TRBV19 and TRBJ2-1; 8 bases line up with TRBD2. The CDR3 length is 15 residues. V gave up 6 bases and J gave up 4 bases; unmatched junction bases: 8. In germline, CDR1 is LNHDA, CDR2 SQIVND (reference sequence). The CDR3 loop is CASSAKSGSYNEQFF. CDR3 nucleotides: TGTGCCAGTAGCGCCAAGAGCGGGAGTTACAATGAGCAGTTCTTC.

This chain links TRBV7-9 with TRBJ2-1; TRBD2 agrees at 8 bases. The CDR3 covers 15 residues. Germline trimming cut 4 bases from V and 6 bases from J; bases unmatched to any gene: 8. CDR1 and CDR2 (germline): SEHNR, FQNEAQ (reference sequence). CDR3 sequence reads: CASSSQRETGNEQFF. CDR3 nucleotide sequence: TGTGCCAGCAGCTCCCAGCGGGAGACGGGCAATGAGCAGTTCTTC.